The 24 T cell receptor beta chains below were found in one sample sequenced in a study of shared clonotypes between healthy human individuals. Profiling relied on immunoSEQ multiplex PCR, and the TCRdb table lists in-frame clones only, not all of them. Here the sample spans 1.5 million to 1.9 million clones, 95% to 99% being singletons. The material sequenced was naive CD4+ T cells sorted from blood. Regarding subset: CD45RA+ positively selected. The origin of the receptors is a man in his thirties or forties in good health.

This clone was observed once. The rearrangement joins TRBV9 to TRBJ2-2; 7 bases map to TRBD2. This CDR3 has 15 amino acids. Germline CDR1 and CDR2: SGDLS and YYNGEE. The ends lost 4 bases at V and 2 bases at J; junction bases unmatched: 5. CDR3 residues: CASSRGGRNTGELFF. CDR3 coding DNA: TGTGCCAGCAGCCGGGGAGGGCGCAACACCGGGGAGCTGTTTTTT.

In this sample, this clone turned up once. The rearrangement uses TRBV30 and TRBJ1-4; TRBD1 matches 8 bases. The CDR3 extends over 14 amino acids. V lost 0 bases and J lost 7; bases outside the gene matches: 4. CDR1 and CDR2 (germline): GTSNPN, SVGIG (reference sequence). Here the CDR3 DNA reads TGTGCCTGGAGTGTGGAAGGGACAGGTGAAAAACTGTTTTTT. Encoded protein: CAWSVEGTGEKLFF. Based on the CDR3 plus reference TRBV30 and TRBJ1-4, the full variable domain is SQTIHQWPATLVQPVGSPLSLECTVEGTSNPNLYWYRQAAGRGLQLLFYSVGIGQISSEVPQNLSASRPQDRQFILSSKKLLLSDSGFYLCAWSVEGTGEKLFFGSGTQLSVL.

Concerning this clone: Within the sample, other DNA sequences also encode this same CDR3. The rearrangement links TRBV9 to TRBJ2-1, with 10 positions matching TRBD2. The CDR3 consists of 14 residues. With 4 bases clipped from V and 2 bases from J, the junction kept 0 bases outside the gene matches. Germline V gives CDR1 SGDLS, CDR2 YYNGEE. CDR3 in amino acids: CASSLAGAYNEQFF. In DNA form, the CDR3 reads TGTGCCAGCAGCCTAGCGGGAGCCTACAATGAGCAGTTCTTC.

V usage is TRBV13 and J usage is TRBJ2-7; a weak D match, TRBD1 (5 bases). V was cut by 5 bases and J by 7 bases, with 12 bases left in between. Germline CDR1 and CDR2: PRHDT and FYEKMQ (reference sequence). The length of the CDR3 is 12 residues. The chain's CDR3 is CASSRRTLEQYF. CDR3 coding DNA: TGTGCCAGCAGCAGAAGGACACTTGAGCAGTACTTC.

This clone has only one observation. The rearrangement links TRBV6-5 to TRBJ1-5; no clear D. Trimming cost V 10 bases and J 5 bases, with 9 bases left between them. Germline lookup yields CDR1 MNHEY and CDR2 SVGAGI. The CDR3 is 11 residues long. This CDR3 is CAIGLDQPQHF. Here the CDR3 DNA reads TGTGCCATCGGGTTGGATCAGCCCCAGCATTTT.

This chain uses TRBV19 with TRBJ1-5; TRBD1 matches at 11 bases. The CDR3 consists of 16 residues. Germline assignment: CDR1 LNHDA and CDR2 SQIVND (reference sequence). After removal of 3 bases from V and 3 bases from J, the junction contained 4 bases not matched to a gene. The CDR3 region is CASSMDRGRLNQPQHF. DNA for the CDR3: TGTGCCAGTAGTATGGACAGGGGGCGGCTCAATCAGCCCCAGCATTTT.

This chain uses TRBV5-1 with TRBJ2-5, with TRBD1 as a possible D gene (6 bases). The CDR3 has 14 residues. CDR1 and CDR2 (germline): SGHRS, YFSETQ. Trimming cost V 4 bases and J 5 bases, with 15 bases left between them. CDR3 protein: CASSTGTPRETQYF. The CDR3 DNA reads TGCGCCAGCAGCACCGGGACACCCCGGGAGACCCAGTACTTC.

V gene TRBV9 combines with J gene TRBJ1-2; 9 nucleotides match TRBD1. The germline V gene encodes CDR1 SGDLS and CDR2 YYNGEE. The V gene end was trimmed by 0 bases and the J gene end by 4 bases; junction bases not matched to a gene: 10. The CDR3 spans 17 residues. The CDR3 nucleotides read TGTGCCAGCAGCGTAGGGCAGGGGACAGGGTTGTCCTATGGCTACACCTTC. Amino acids: CASSVGQGTGLSYGYTF.

The chain combines TRBV7-6 with TRBJ2-3, with D unclear. The CDR3 sequence is 12 residues long. V was clipped by 5 bases and J by 4 bases, with 7 bases between them. Per the germline V gene, CDR1 is SGHVS and CDR2 is FNYEAQ. DNA for the CDR3: TGTGCCAGCAGCCCAAAGCCAGATACGCAGTATTTT. Residues: CASSPKPDTQYF.

On this clone: The same CDR3 can be traced to other DNA sequences in this sample. The genes are TRBV28 and TRBJ2-1; tentatively, D is TRBD2 (6 bases). Germline V CDR1 and CDR2: MDHEN, SYDVKM. V gave up 3 bases and J gave up 0 bases, with 9 bases separating them. There are 15 residues in the CDR3. The CDR3 DNA follows: TGTGCCAGCAGTTTGGCCGGGAGCTCCTACAATGAGCAGTTCTTC. Translation gives CASSLAGSSYNEQFF.

The chain joins TRBV7-9 to TRBJ1-1, with 8 bases matching TRBD1. In germline, CDR1 is SEHNR, CDR2 FQNEAQ (reference sequence). The J segment lost 2 bases and the V segment lost 2 bases, leaving 4 bases of the junction unmatched. CDR3 length: 15 amino acids. CDR3 sequence (DNA): TGTGCCAGCAGCTTACAGGGGGCGGGTAACACTGAAGCTTTCTTT. As protein: CASSLQGAGNTEAFF.

V gene TRBV6-5 combines with J gene TRBJ2-1; tentatively, D is TRBD2 (5 bases). Germline loops: CDR1 MNHEY, CDR2 SVGAGI. This CDR3 has 16 residues. Trimming took off 0 bases at V and 8 bases at J, with 17 bases between the two ends. This CDR3 reads CASSYSMFGKRDEQFF. In nucleotides, the CDR3 is TGTGCCAGCAGTTACTCGATGTTCGGGAAACGCGATGAGCAGTTCTTC.

The chain couples TRBV5-1 to TRBJ2-7; 9 bases are a match to TRBD2. J was trimmed by 0 bases and V by 4 bases; bases with no gene match: 11. Germline-derived CDR1 and CDR2 are SGHRS and YFSETQ. The CDR3 runs 17 residues. DNA for the CDR3: TGCGCCAGCAGCGCGACAGAAGGACTAGCGTACTCCTACGAGCAGTACTTC. Amino acid sequence: CASSATEGLAYSYEQYF.

For this clone: The sample holds other DNA sequences that translate to the same CDR3. This chain joins TRBV9 and TRBJ2-5; 12 bases map to TRBD2. This CDR3 contains 15 residues. Germline CDR1 SGDLS, CDR2 YYNGEE. V dropped 2 bases and J dropped 3; count of bases not matched to a gene: 2. CDR3 loop: CASSVSSGREETQYF. CDR3 nucleotides: TGTGCCAGCAGCGTTTCTAGCGGGAGGGAAGAGACCCAGTACTTC.

The chain uses TRBV6-5 and TRBJ2-7, with 11 bases identical to TRBD2. Per the germline V gene, CDR1 is MNHEY and CDR2 is SVGAGI. The CDR3 is 15 amino acids. V dropped 2 bases and J dropped 7; count of bases not matched to a gene: 7. CDR3 nucleotide sequence: TGTGCCAGCAGTTACACCCCCCGACTAGCGGGGGAGCAGTACTTC. It is translated as CASSYTPRLAGEQYF.

This chain joins TRBV5-4 and TRBJ2-3; 10 nucleotides line up with TRBD1. Germline CDR1 and CDR2: SGHNT and YYREEE (reference sequence). V lost 6 bases, J lost 2 bases, and 3 bases stayed unmatched. The CDR3 runs to 14 residues. The CDR3 DNA follows: TGTGCCAGCACGACAGGGGGCGTCACAGATACGCAGTATTTT. Its protein product is CASTTGGVTDTQYF.

This chain joins TRBV9 and TRBJ2-7, with D tentatively TRBD1 or TRBD2 (5 bases each). Germline CDR1 reads SGDLS; CDR2 reads YYNGEE. The CDR3 is 16 residues long. The V end lost 4 bases, the J end lost 0 bases, and 17 bases lay between the germline ends. The CDR3 loop reads CASSSLPGPSSYEQYF. In DNA form, the CDR3 reads TGTGCCAGCAGCTCCCTACCGGGACCTTCCTCCTACGAGCAGTACTTC.

This chain links TRBV11-2 with TRBJ1-2; the D is unclear. V lost 1 base and J lost 3, with 18 bases in between. The CDR3 sequence is 17 residues long. Germline V CDR1 and CDR2: SGHAT, FQNNGV. Here the CDR3 DNA reads TGTGCCAGCAGCTTAGTGACTTTAGGCACTCGGGACTATGGCTACACCTTC. This sequence encodes CASSLVTLGTRDYGYTF.

The rearrangement links TRBV7-8 to TRBJ2-5; D is uncertain. This CDR3 spans 14 amino acids. The germline V gene has CDR1 SGHVS and CDR2 FQNEAQ. The V and J ends lost 0 bases and 3 bases respectively, with 8 bases between them. DNA of the CDR3: TGTGCCAGCAGCTTAGCGGAGTGGGAAGAGACCCAGTACTTC. Translation gives CASSLAEWEETQYF.

The chain combines TRBV5-4 with TRBJ1-2, with 8 bases matching TRBD1. There are 17 residues in the CDR3. The ends lost 3 bases at V and 2 bases at J; junction bases unmatched: 12. Germline-derived CDR1 and CDR2 are SGHNT and YYREEE (reference sequence). The CDR3 sequence is CASSSRQGAALNYGYTF. CDR3 DNA sequence: TGTGCCAGCAGCTCACGGCAGGGGGCGGCTCTAAACTATGGCTACACCTTC.

V usage is TRBV27 and J usage is TRBJ2-5; D unclear. There are 13 residues in the CDR3. Per germline, CDR1 MNHEY and CDR2 SMNVEV (reference sequence). Trimming shortened V by 3 bases and J by 2 bases, and 7 bases separated the two germline ends. The CDR3 here is CASSFGPQETQYF. CDR3 bases: TGTGCCAGCAGTTTCGGGCCTCAAGAGACCCAGTACTTC.

This sequence joins TRBV18 and TRBJ2-5; 8 positions agree with TRBD2. There are 14 residues in the CDR3. V trimming: 2 bases; J trimming: 4 bases; junction bases outside the gene matches: 3. CDR1 and CDR2 from the germline V gene are KGHSH and LQKENI. The CDR3 spells CASSPNLAGETQYF. CDR3 coding DNA: TGTGCCAGCTCACCAAATCTAGCGGGAGAGACCCAGTACTTC. The entire variable domain, with the rest obtained from reference TRBV18 and TRBJ2-5, is as follows: NAGVMQNPRHLVRRRGQEARLRCSPMKGHSHVYWYRQLPEEGLKFMVYLQKENIIDESGMPKERFSAEFPKEGPSILRIQQVVRGDSAAYFCASSPNLAGETQYFGPGTRLLVL.

This chain joins TRBV18 and TRBJ2-7, with TRBD2 identical over 10 bases. Germline assignment: CDR1 KGHSH and CDR2 LQKENI. This CDR3 contains 13 residues. Trimming cost V 6 bases and J 5 bases; bases outside gene matches: 4. CDR3 sequence: CASSSGRTDEQYF. In DNA, the CDR3 is TGTGCCAGCTCTAGCGGGAGGACCGACGAGCAGTACTTC.

V is TRBV7-2 and J is TRBJ2-2; 8 bases map to TRBD2. The germline gives CDR1 SGHTA, CDR2 FQGNSA. J lost 8 bases, V lost 5 bases, and 13 bases had no gene match. This CDR3 is 16 amino acids long. DNA of the CDR3: TGTGCCAGCAGCCCCCGAAGTTTGGTAGCGGGAGGGGAGCTGTTTTTT. It translates to CASSPRSLVAGGELFF. Together with reference TRBV7-2 and TRBJ2-2, the CDR3 gives the full variable domain: GAGVSQSPSNKVTEKGKDVELRCDPISGHTALYWYRQSLGQGLEFLIYFQGNSAPDKSGLPSDRFSAERTGGSVSTLTIQRTQQEDSAVYLCASSPRSLVAGGELFFGEGSRLTVL.